Listed here are 25 T cell receptor beta chains from one sample, sequenced in a study of blood T cells in healthy people across ages (dated by TCRdb to about 2015). Libraries were built with 5' RACE. Sequencing took place on an Illumina HiSeq 2500. A second roughly 6 to 11 cycle PCR used a sample-barcoded 5' primer and a J-beta primer mix. TCRdb trimmed public reads at Q25 via fastp, called clones via MiXCR and kept in-frame beta chains. Rows are combined by CDR3 protein, so each entry shows the most common genes and DNA. Here the sample has some 700,000 distinct CDR3 sequences; more than 40% occur a single time. In total, the top ten clones hold 20% to 25% of the sample. Sequenced input: blood. Every receptor here comes from a woman aged 60-75 years in good health.

In its sample, this clonotype was seen a few times. This chain uses TRBV20-1 with TRBJ2-1; perhaps D is TRBD1 or TRBD2 (5 bases each). The J call may be faulty, since TRBJ2-7 better matches the DNA end. The CDR3 is 12 residues long. Germline loops: CDR1 DFQATT, CDR2 SNEGSKA (reference sequence). The CDR3 loop reads CRQEASYNEQYF. CDR3 nucleotide sequence: TGCAGACAGGAGGCCTCCTACAATGAGCAGTACTTC.

The chain couples TRBV7-6 to TRBJ1-1; 7 positions agree with TRBD1. J lost 1 base, V lost 1 base, and 6 bases had no gene match. The germline gives CDR1 SGHVS, CDR2 FNYEAQ. The CDR3 covers 16 residues. CDR3 DNA: TGTGCCAGCAGCTTAGATCTGGGGACAGAGAACACTGAAGCTTTCTTT. Translation: CASSLDLGTENTEAFF.

The chain combines TRBV7-8 with TRBJ2-7; D is uncertain. CDR1 SGHVS and CDR2 FQNEAQ come from the germline V gene. The CDR3 runs to 16 residues. The V gene lost 6 bases and the J gene lost 0 bases, with 18 bases spanning the gap. The CDR3 here is CASSSRVSGSSYEQYF. The CDR3 DNA reads TGTGCCAGCAGTTCACGGGTCTCTGGAAGCTCCTACGAGCAGTACTTC.

V gene TRBV6-6 combines with J gene TRBJ1-2; weak D call: TRBD1 (5 bases). This CDR3 has 15 residues. V gave up 5 bases and J gave up 5 bases, with 18 bases separating them. From germline, CDR1 is MNHNY and CDR2 SVGAGI (reference sequence). Here the CDR3 DNA reads TGTGCCAGCAGTCCCTCCCCAGGCAGGGTGTATGGCTACACCTTC. Translated: CASSPSPGRVYGYTF.

In its sample, this clonotype was seen a few times. A single base separates this from a much larger clone, so it may be a read error. The chain uses TRBV27 and TRBJ2-1; D remains unclear. The closer fit of TRBJ2-7 to the DNA end suggests the J call may be wrong. There are 12 residues in the CDR3. CDR1 is MNHEY and CDR2 is SMNVEV in the germline V gene (reference sequence). The CDR3 region is CASRDGYNEQYF. For the CDR3, the DNA is TGTGCCAGCAGGGACGGCTACAATGAGCAGTACTTC.

The CDR3 region is CASSYSTGGANEKLFF. As DNA, the CDR3 is TGTGCCAGCAGTTACTCGACTGGGGGGGCGAACGAAAAACTGTTTTTT. V usage is TRBV6-6 and J usage is TRBJ1-4; tentatively, D is TRBD1 (6 bases). Per germline, CDR1 MNHNY and CDR2 SVGAGI (reference sequence). Trimming cost V 0 bases and J 8 bases, with 16 bases left between them. This CDR3 comprises 16 residues.

The gene calls are TRBV7-9 and TRBJ1-1; TRBD1 aligns across 7 bases. The CDR3 is made up of 15 amino acids. The germline CDR1 and CDR2 sequences are SEHNR and FQNEAQ (reference sequence). V dropped 2 bases and J dropped 2; count of bases not matched to a gene: 5. Here the CDR3 reads CASSLSTGRNTEAFF. CDR3 DNA: TGTGCCAGCAGCTTATCGACAGGGCGCAACACTGAAGCTTTCTTT.

V usage is TRBV20-1 and J usage is TRBJ2-3, with 7 bases that match TRBD1. Trimming removed 3 bases from V and 4 bases from J; junction bases left unmatched: 4. CDR1 is DFQATT and CDR2 is SNEGSKA in the germline V gene (reference sequence). The length of the CDR3 is 13 residues. The DNA for the CDR3 is TGCAGTGCTAGTGAGGGGGCGGCAGATACGCAGTATTTT. It translates to CSASEGAADTQYF.

This clonotype was observed a few times. The chain has TRBV2 and TRBJ2-7; 9 positions match TRBD1. In germline, CDR1 is SNHLY, CDR2 FYNNEI. V lost 5 bases and J lost 3; bases outside the gene matches: 8. The CDR3 is 15 amino acids. The CDR3 region has the DNA TGTGCCAGCAGTTCACAACTGGACAGGGGCTACGAGCAGTACTTC. Amino acid sequence: CASSSQLDRGYEQYF.

This clonotype was observed a handful of times. V and J are TRBV6-6 and TRBJ2-5; TRBD1 matches at 9 bases. Germline CDR1 and CDR2: MNHNY and SVGAGI (reference sequence). The CDR3 loop spans 17 amino acids. The V gene end was trimmed by 7 bases and the J gene end by 5 bases; junction bases not matched to a gene: 17. The CDR3 coding sequence is TGTGCCAGCACCGAACGTCCTATAGACAGGGGGACGGAGACCCAGTACTTC. Its translation is CASTERPIDRGTETQYF.

A few counts support this clonotype. The chain joins TRBV29-1 to TRBJ2-4; D might be TRBD1 or TRBD2, each matching 6 bases. Judging by the DNA end, TRBJ2-7 fits better; the J call may be wrong. Per the germline V gene, CDR1 is SQVTM and CDR2 is ANQGSEA. The CDR3 extends over 13 amino acids. The CDR3 bases are TGCAGCGTAGGGGGGCTCTTACCCCACGAGCAGTACTTC. This gives the protein CSVGGLLPHEQYF.

Many counts were recorded for this clonotype. J is TRBJ2-7 and V is TRBV20-1; TRBD1 might be the D (6 bases). V was pared by 3 bases and J by 3 bases, with 15 bases between. The CDR3 has 14 amino acids. Per germline, CDR1 DFQATT and CDR2 SNEGSKA (reference sequence). The CDR3 region is CSASLAGANYEQYF. Written as DNA, the CDR3 is TGCAGTGCTAGTTTGGCAGGGGCCAACTACGAGCAGTACTTC.

This clonotype was seen at least ten times. The chain recombines TRBV29-1 with TRBJ2-3; 7 bases are a match to TRBD2. The CDR3 length is 14 residues. Per germline, CDR1 SQVTM and CDR2 ANQGSEA. V trimming: 6 bases; J trimming: 2 bases; junction bases outside the gene matches: 8. The CDR3, as DNA: TGCAGCGTCAGACCGGGGGACTACACAGATACGCAGTATTTT. It yields the protein CSVRPGDYTDTQYF.

This clonotype was counted between two and nine times. V gene TRBV6-2 or TRBV6-3 combines with J gene TRBJ2-7; 7 nucleotides match TRBD1. The V and J ends lost 5 bases and 2 bases, in that order; junction bases with no gene match: 9. The CDR3 runs 15 residues. Germline V gene data show CDR1 as MNHEY and CDR2 as SVGEGT. CDR3 sequence (DNA): TGTGCCAGCAGTGCTGCCACAGGGGTTACCTACGAGCAGTACTTC. This encodes CASSAATGVTYEQYF.

The rearrangement uses TRBV20-1 and TRBJ2-1; 7 nucleotides align to TRBD2. The CDR3 has 13 amino acids. V was clipped by 0 bases and J by 7 bases; unmatched bases: 3. CDR1 and CDR2 (germline): DFQATT, SNEGSKA (reference sequence). The CDR3, as DNA: TGCAGTGCTAGAGAGCGGGAGCGGAATGAGCAGTTCTTC. It translates to CSARERERNEQFF.

This clonotype was seen a handful of times. This chain joins TRBV6-2 or TRBV6-3 and TRBJ2-7; the D is unclear. The length of the CDR3 is 15 residues. V shed 4 bases and J shed 3 bases, with 16 bases lying between them. CDR1 is MNHEY, CDR2 SVGEGT, per germline. The CDR3 reads CASSSNSRNIYEQYF. The CDR3 DNA follows: TGTGCCAGCAGTTCCAACAGCCGAAATATCTACGAGCAGTACTTC.

This clonotype has just one count. This chain joins TRBV3-1 and TRBJ2-4; D ambiguous. The V end was cut by 5 bases, the J end by 13 bases, with 12 bases between. There are 11 residues in the CDR3. Germline V CDR1 and CDR2: LGHDT, YNNKEL (reference sequence). CDR3 region: CASSTWTEQYF. The DNA for the CDR3 is TGTGCCAGCAGCACCTGGACGGAGCAGTACTTC.

This chain connects TRBV19 to TRBJ2-1, with D perhaps TRBD1 or TRBD2 (5 bases each). V lost 6 bases, J lost 7 bases, and 16 bases lay in between. Germline V gene sequence: CDR1 LNHDA, CDR2 SQIVND (reference sequence). The CDR3 contains 14 residues. The CDR3 DNA follows: TGTGCCAGTAGGTCCAGGGAGTACGGGAATGAGCAGTTCTTC. The encoded protein is CASRSREYGNEQFF.

This rearrangement joins TRBV19 to TRBJ1-2, with 8 bases aligning to TRBD1. This CDR3 spans 13 amino acids. J was trimmed by 6 bases and V by 5 bases; bases with no gene match: 5. Germline V CDR1 and CDR2: LNHDA, SQIVND (reference sequence). The CDR3 reads CASSSDRVNGYTF. The CDR3 DNA reads TGTGCCAGTAGTTCGGACAGGGTTAATGGCTACACCTTC.

The gene calls are TRBV3-1 and TRBJ2-4; 10 bases agree with TRBD2. V gave up 0 bases and J gave up 1 base; unmatched junction bases: 3. The length of the CDR3 is 17 residues. Germline loops: CDR1 LGHDT, CDR2 YNNKEL (reference sequence). The CDR3 DNA reads as TGTGCCAGCAGCCAAGAGATTAGCGGGGGGGCCAAAAACATTCAGTACTTC. Its translation is CASSQEISGGAKNIQYF.

The chain recombines TRBV7-9 with TRBJ2-6; TRBD2 is a possible D gene (6 bases). The CDR3 covers 14 residues. Trimming pared 7 bases from V and 13 bases from J, leaving 20 bases between. The V gene's germline CDR1 is SEHNR and CDR2 FQNEAQ (reference sequence). Written as DNA, the CDR3 is TGTGCCAGCACCTCTCTGGGAATGGAGGGGGTCCTGACTTTC. Translation gives CASTSLGMEGVLTF.

The CDR3 sequence is CASRDAAGNQPQHF. CDR3 nucleotide sequence: TGTGCCAGCAGGGACGCGGCAGGCAATCAGCCCCAGCATTTT. This chain uses TRBV12-3 or TRBV12-4 with TRBJ1-5; no definite D call. The CDR3 has 14 amino acids. V gave up 6 bases and J gave up 2 bases, with 11 bases separating them.

There are a few counts of this clonotype. V gene TRBV6-6 combines with J gene TRBJ2-6; no reliable D call. Germline V CDR1 and CDR2: MNHNY, SVGAGI (reference sequence). Trimming stripped 0 bases from V and 0 bases from J, with 6 bases between. The CDR3 has 16 residues. The CDR3 sequence is CASSYSTVSGANVLTF. CDR3 DNA sequence: TGTGCCAGCAGTTACTCGACCGTCTCTGGGGCCAACGTCCTGACTTTC.

This clonotype has a count of ten or more. The V and J genes are TRBV11-2 and TRBJ1-5; D remains ambiguous. Trimming shortened V by 1 base and J by 0 bases, and 4 bases separated the two germline ends. This CDR3 comprises 14 residues. Looked up from germline, CDR1 is SGHAT and CDR2 is FQNNGV. The CDR3 DNA sequence: TGTGCCAGCAGCTTAGCGGGTAGCAATCAGCCCCAGCATTTT. Translating gives CASSLAGSNQPQHF.

The J gene is TRBJ2-7, the V gene TRBV10-3; 7 positions agree with TRBD1. TRBJ2-5 matches the DNA end more closely, so the J call is doubtful. The CDR3 is 15 amino acids. Per germline, CDR1 ENHRY and CDR2 SYGVKD. The chain's CDR3 is CAISSATGWQETQYF. The CDR3 region has the DNA TGTGCCATCAGTTCGGCGACAGGGTGGCAAGAGACCCAGTACTTC.